The T cell receptor beta chain under discussion was sequenced for a study of post-analysis software for immune sequencing data. Whole-study findings and limits: A significant reduction in normalized Chao1 diversity was observed in multiple sclerosis patients versus controls.

The library was made from cDNA and included unique molecular identifiers. Between about 1 and 11 million T cells gave rise to some 490,000 cDNA molecules. Via MiXCR, TCRdb re-called the PCR reads, giving one row per CDR3 protein. The sample carries about 260,000 distinct CDR3 sequences, less than 40% recorded once. There are many counts of this clonotype. Its antigen is unknown. The TCR comes from a girl under 18 with multiple sclerosis. Sequenced input: blood.

The CDR3 DNA follows: TGTGCCACCAGTGATCGGACAGGTAGCTCCTACAATGAGCAGTTCTTC. Protein product: CATSDRTGSSYNEQFF. The V gene is TRBV24-1, the J gene TRBJ2-1; TRBD1 matches at 7 bases. Germline V gives CDR1 KGHDR, CDR2 SFDVKD. CDR3 length: 16 amino acids. V gave up 3 bases and J gave up 0 bases; unmatched junction bases: 4.